Listed below are T cell receptor beta chains from one sample, sequenced in a study of vaccination and CD4 T cells after COVID-19. No antigen has been identified for these receptors. Using its own MiXCR run on the PCR reads, TCRdb lists one record per CDR3 protein. The table includes about 13,000 distinct CDR3 sequences, about three fifths detected once. The sample comprised CD4+ T cells from blood, cultured in vitro. The source of these receptors is a human donor who had recovered from COVID-19. Both conserved end residues are part of each CDR3. The D gene is left open where the match is weak. Clone size is not always given. Where it is, it says once, few, many or a class for expanded clones.

j_gene,d_gene,abundance,v_gene,CDR3aa,CDR3nt
TRBJ2-7,TRBD2,-,TRBV20-1,CSASPSGILSYEQYF,TGCAGTGCTAGTCCCAGCGGGATTCTCTCCTACGAGCAGTACTTC
TRBJ2-3,TRBD2,-,TRBV19,CASSIAAGATDTQYF,TGTGCCAGTAGTATTGCAGCGGGGGCCACAGATACGCAGTATTTT
TRBJ2-1,-,-,TRBV12-3/TRBV12-4,CASSLLVNEQFF,TGTGCCAGCAGTTTATTGGTCAATGAGCAGTTCTTC
TRBJ1-1,-,-,TRBV7-6,CASSPLAHAETEAFF,TGTGCCAGCAGCCCCCTCGCCCACGCGGAGACTGAAGCTTTCTTT
TRBJ2-7,-,-,TRBV7-2,CASSQISGTKQYF,TGTGCCAGCAGCCAGATTAGCGGTACGAAGCAGTACTTC
TRBJ1-2,-,-,TRBV6-1,CASTRAPGHYGYTF,TGTGCCAGCACTCGAGCCCCGGGGCACTATGGCTACACCTTC
TRBJ1-1,-,-,TRBV6-2/TRBV6-3,CASSYSRGRGSTEAFF,TGTGCCAGCAGTTACTCGAGGGGACGTGGGAGCACTGAAGCTTTCTTT
TRBJ2-7,-,-,TRBV11-2,CASSPLAGTYEQYF,TGTGCCAGCAGCCCTTTGGCGGGGACCTACGAGCAGTACTTC
TRBJ1-1,-,-,TRBV19,CASGSKSGTPNTEAFF,TGTGCCAGTGGTTCCAAGTCGGGAACCCCGAACACTGAAGCTTTCTTT
TRBJ2-7,TRBD2,-,TRBV5-1,CASSRPSGSVYEQYF,TGCGCCAGCAGCAGGCCTAGCGGGAGTGTTTACGAGCAGTACTTC
TRBJ1-2,TRBD1,-,TRBV3-1,CASSHGQGLGYTF,TGTGCCAGCAGCCACGGACAGGGCCTAGGCTACACCTTC
TRBJ2-1,TRBD2,-,TRBV6-5,CASSFSVSSGPRDEQFF,TGTGCCAGCAGTTTTTCGGTATCTAGCGGACCTAGGGATGAGCAGTTCTTC
TRBJ1-6,-,-,TRBV20-1,CSAKPPGQFYNSPLHF,TGCAGTGCTAAACCGCCAGGCCAATTTTATAATTCACCCCTCCACTTT
TRBJ2-3,TRBD2,-,TRBV7-9,CASSTSGGETDTQYF,TGTGCCAGCAGCACCTCTGGGGGGGAGACAGATACGCAGTATTTT
TRBJ2-7,TRBD2,-,TRBV6-2/TRBV6-3,CASSAAYSSGYEQYF,TGTGCCAGCAGCGCGGCGTACTCTAGCGGATACGAGCAGTACTTC
TRBJ2-5,TRBD2,-,TRBV5-4,CASSLGTSGRETQYF,TGTGCCAGCAGCTTGGGGACTAGCGGGAGAGAGACCCAGTACTTC
TRBJ2-5,TRBD1,-,TRBV10-3,CASNVGQERETQYF,TGTGCCAGTAACGTGGGACAGGAGCGAGAGACCCAGTACTTC
TRBJ2-5,-,few,TRBV20-1,CSAPGAQGFQETQYF,TGCAGTGCTCCGGGGGCCCAGGGCTTCCAAGAGACCCAGTACTTC
TRBJ1-2,-,few,TRBV28,CASSLFWDPGGYTF,TGTGCCAGCAGTCTATTTTGGGACCCGGGGGGCTACACCTTC
TRBJ2-3,-,-,TRBV27,CASRPRGDTQYF,TGTGCCAGCAGACCTAGGGGAGATACGCAGTATTTT
TRBJ1-2,-,-,TRBV2,CASRGEVGYTF,TGTGCCAGCAGGGGAGAAGTTGGCTACACCTTC
TRBJ1-1,-,few,TRBV7-3,CASSRTALNTEAFF,TGTGCCAGCAGCCGGACAGCCTTGAACACTGAAGCTTTCTTT
TRBJ1-5,TRBD1,-,TRBV19,CASSDRGAASNQPQHF,TGTGCCAGTAGCGACAGGGGGGCCGCGAGCAATCAGCCCCAGCATTTT
TRBJ2-1,TRBD2,-,TRBV6-1,CASSRTSGRADFF,TGTGCCAGCAGCAGGACTAGCGGGAGGGCGGATTTCTTC
TRBJ1-2,-,-,TRBV7-8,CASSLRIGDGYTF,TGTGCCAGCAGCTTACGAATTGGGGATGGCTACACCTTC
TRBJ2-7,-,once,TRBV9,CASSVVPSYEQYF,TGTGCCAGCAGCGTAGTTCCCTCCTACGAGCAGTACTTC
TRBJ1-6,-,few,TRBV20-1,CSARASQGTGSPLHF,TGCAGTGCTAGAGCTTCTCAGGGGACGGGGAGCCCCCTCCACTTT
TRBJ2-2,-,-,TRBV7-9,CASSTTGFPTGELFF,TGTGCCAGCAGCACCACAGGGTTTCCCACCGGGGAGCTGTTTTTT
TRBJ2-7,-,once,TRBV21-1,CASSKGGLAGVLYEQYF,TGTGCCAGCAGCAAAGGAGGACTAGCGGGAGTCCTCTACGAGCAGTACTTC
TRBJ2-3,TRBD2,-,TRBV4-2,CASSQGNGGLITDTQYF,TGTGCCAGCAGCCAAGGCAACGGGGGGTTAATCACAGATACGCAGTATTTT
TRBJ1-2,-,-,TRBV7-8,CASSSRIHLRGPLGNYGYTF,TGTGCCAGCAGCTCCCGGATCCACTTGCGGGGTCCGTTGGGTAACTATGGCTACACCTTC
TRBJ1-3,-,-,TRBV7-9,CASRSDGDGNTIYF,TGTGCCAGCCGCTCCGACGGCGACGGAAACACCATATATTTT
TRBJ1-5,-,-,TRBV30,CAWSGTSNQPQHF,TGTGCCTGGAGCGGGACTAGCAATCAGCCCCAGCATTTT
TRBJ1-2,-,-,TRBV28,CASSLSEQRGYTF,TGTGCCAGCAGTTTATCTGAACAACGTGGCTACACCTTC
TRBJ2-2,-,few,TRBV15,CATSRDETGELFF,TGTGCCACCAGCAGAGATGAAACCGGGGAGCTGTTTTTT
TRBJ1-6,-,few,TRBV10-3,CAITRGAGTPLHF,TGTGCTATCACCCGGGGGGCCGGGACACCCCTCCACTTT
TRBJ1-2,TRBD1,-,TRBV20-1,CSAEARGLPEVEYGYTF,TGCAGTGCAGAAGCCAGGGGGCTACCCGAGGTTGAGTATGGCTACACCTTC
TRBJ2-1,TRBD2,once,TRBV5-1,CASSVSGRNYNEQFF,TGCGCCAGCAGCGTTAGCGGGAGGAACTACAATGAGCAGTTCTTC
TRBJ1-1,TRBD1,few,TRBV10-3,CAFRDRADTEAFF,TGTGCCTTCCGGGACAGGGCCGACACTGAAGCTTTCTTT
TRBJ2-1,-,-,TRBV27,CASSSYDWMLNEQFF,TGTGCCAGCAGTTCGTACGACTGGATGCTCAATGAGCAGTTCTTC
TRBJ1-1,TRBD1,large,TRBV10-3,CAISVRQGASNTEAFF,TGTGCCATCAGTGTCCGACAGGGGGCATCGAACACTGAAGCTTTCTTT
TRBJ2-7,-,-,TRBV2,CASSDLGISYEQYF,TGTGCCAGCAGTGACCTTGGAATTTCCTACGAGCAGTACTTC
TRBJ1-2,-,-,TRBV30,CAWSVAAFGYGYTF,TGTGCCTGGAGTGTAGCCGCCTTCGGATATGGCTACACCTTC
TRBJ2-6,-,-,TRBV6-4,CASSDSDSGANVLTF,TGTGCCAGCAGTGACTCTGACTCTGGGGCCAACGTCCTGACTTTC
TRBJ1-2,-,few,TRBV20-1,CSASGTRSLYGYTF,TGCAGTGCTAGCGGGACTCGTAGCCTCTATGGCTACACCTTC
TRBJ1-1,-,-,TRBV4-2,CASSQVQFFTEAFF,TGTGCCAGCAGCCAAGTTCAGTTCTTCACTGAAGCTTTCTTT
TRBJ2-5,TRBD1,-,TRBV5-1,CASSFGTAGETQYF,TGCGCCAGCAGCTTCGGGACAGCCGGAGAGACCCAGTACTTC
TRBJ2-6,-,-,TRBV24-1,CATSRSGANVLTF,TGTGCCACCAGTCGTTCAGGGGCCAACGTCCTGACTTTC
TRBJ2-7,TRBD1,-,TRBV20-1,CSAPNGRDRGSYEQYF,TGCAGTGCTCCCAACGGTAGGGACAGGGGATCCTACGAGCAGTACTTC
TRBJ2-3,-,few,TRBV6-2/TRBV6-3,CASSRPVGQGTDTQYF,TGTGCCAGCAGTCGCCCCGTGGGACAAGGCACAGATACGCAGTATTTT
TRBJ1-2,-,few,TRBV18,CASSEDRNYGYTF,TGTGCCAGCTCAGAGGACAGAAACTATGGCTACACCTTC
TRBJ2-1,TRBD1,-,TRBV6-2/TRBV6-3,CASRDRGTYNEQFF,TGTGCCAGCAGGGACAGGGGCACCTACAATGAGCAGTTCTTC
TRBJ2-2,-,-,TRBV5-4,CASSPGQNTGELFF,TGTGCCAGCAGCCCGGGACAGAACACCGGGGAGCTGTTTTTT